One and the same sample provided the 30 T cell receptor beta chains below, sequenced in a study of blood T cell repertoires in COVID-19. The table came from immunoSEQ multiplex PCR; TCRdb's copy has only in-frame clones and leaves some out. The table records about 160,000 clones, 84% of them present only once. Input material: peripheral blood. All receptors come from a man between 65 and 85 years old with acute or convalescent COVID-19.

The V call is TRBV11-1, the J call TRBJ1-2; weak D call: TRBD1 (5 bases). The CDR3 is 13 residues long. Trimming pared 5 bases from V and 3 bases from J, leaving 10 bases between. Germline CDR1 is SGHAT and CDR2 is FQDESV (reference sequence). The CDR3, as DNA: TGTGCCAGCAGCCCCGGCAGGGACTATGGCTACACCTTC. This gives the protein CASSPGRDYGYTF.

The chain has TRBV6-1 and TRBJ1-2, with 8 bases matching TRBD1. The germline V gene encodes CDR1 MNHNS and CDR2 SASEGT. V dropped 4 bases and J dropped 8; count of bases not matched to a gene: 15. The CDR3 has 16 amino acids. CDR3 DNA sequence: TGTGCCAGCAGTGGCCCGCTACAGGGGGTGGTATCGGGCTACACCTTC. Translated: CASSGPLQGVVSGYTF.

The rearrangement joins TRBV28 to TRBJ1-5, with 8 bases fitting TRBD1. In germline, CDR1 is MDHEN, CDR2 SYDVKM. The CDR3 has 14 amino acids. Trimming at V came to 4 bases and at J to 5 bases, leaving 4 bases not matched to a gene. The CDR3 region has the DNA TGTGCCAGCAGTTCCTCGGACAGGGATCAGCCCCAGCATTTT. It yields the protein CASSSSDRDQPQHF.

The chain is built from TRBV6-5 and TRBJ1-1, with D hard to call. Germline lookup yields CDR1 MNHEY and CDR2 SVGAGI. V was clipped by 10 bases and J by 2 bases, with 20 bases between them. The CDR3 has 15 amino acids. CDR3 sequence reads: CATDPLGGVNTEAFF. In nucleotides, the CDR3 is TGTGCCACTGACCCACTCGGCGGGGTCAACACTGAAGCTTTCTTT.

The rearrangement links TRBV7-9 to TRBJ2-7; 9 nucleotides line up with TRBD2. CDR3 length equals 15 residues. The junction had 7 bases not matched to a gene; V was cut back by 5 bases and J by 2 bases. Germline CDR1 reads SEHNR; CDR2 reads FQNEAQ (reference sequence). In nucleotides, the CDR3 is TGTGCCAGCAGCGGATCAGCGGGAGGTGCCTACGAGCAGTACTTC. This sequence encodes CASSGSAGGAYEQYF.

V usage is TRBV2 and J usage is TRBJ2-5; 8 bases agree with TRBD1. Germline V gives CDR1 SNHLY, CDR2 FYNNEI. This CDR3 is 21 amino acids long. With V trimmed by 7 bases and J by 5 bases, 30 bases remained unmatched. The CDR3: CASNSVRVRAGQGPPLETQYF. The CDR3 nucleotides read TGTGCCAGCAATTCAGTAAGGGTCCGTGCTGGACAGGGCCCCCCTTTGGAGACCCAGTACTTC.

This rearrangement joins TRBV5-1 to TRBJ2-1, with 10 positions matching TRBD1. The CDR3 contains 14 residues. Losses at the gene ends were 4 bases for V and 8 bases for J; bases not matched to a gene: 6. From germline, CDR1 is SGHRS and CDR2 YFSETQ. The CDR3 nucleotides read TGCGCCAGCAGCCAGGGACAGGGGATCCATGAGCAGTTCTTC. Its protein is CASSQGQGIHEQFF.

CDR3 amino acids: CASSELTGIMNTEAFF. For the CDR3, the DNA is TGTGCCAGCAGTGAACTGACAGGGATCATGAACACTGAAGCTTTCTTT. The chain uses TRBV6-1 and TRBJ1-1; 7 bases fit TRBD1. CDR1 is MNHNS and CDR2 is SASEGT in the germline V gene. J was trimmed by 0 bases and V by 2 bases; bases with no gene match: 6. This CDR3 is built from 16 residues.

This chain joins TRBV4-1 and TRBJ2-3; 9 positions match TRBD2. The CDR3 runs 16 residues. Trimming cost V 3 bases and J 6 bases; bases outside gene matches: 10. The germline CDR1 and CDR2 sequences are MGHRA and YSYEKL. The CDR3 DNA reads TGCGCCAGCAGCCATCCCCTGGGACTAGCAACCGATACGCAGTATTTT. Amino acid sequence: CASSHPLGLATDTQYF.

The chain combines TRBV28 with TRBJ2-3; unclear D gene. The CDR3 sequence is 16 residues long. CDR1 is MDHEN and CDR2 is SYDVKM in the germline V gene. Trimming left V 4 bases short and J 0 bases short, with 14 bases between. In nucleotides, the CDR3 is TGTGCCAGCAGTTCCCCGCAGGTTCCTAGCACAGATACGCAGTATTTT. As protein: CASSSPQVPSTDTQYF.

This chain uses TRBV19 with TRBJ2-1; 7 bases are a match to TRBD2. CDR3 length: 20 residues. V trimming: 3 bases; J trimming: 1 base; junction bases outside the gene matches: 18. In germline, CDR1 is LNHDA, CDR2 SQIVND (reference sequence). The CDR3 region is CASSIEMNVGRAASYNEQFF. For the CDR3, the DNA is TGTGCCAGTAGTATTGAGATGAATGTTGGGAGGGCCGCTTCCTACAATGAGCAGTTCTTC.

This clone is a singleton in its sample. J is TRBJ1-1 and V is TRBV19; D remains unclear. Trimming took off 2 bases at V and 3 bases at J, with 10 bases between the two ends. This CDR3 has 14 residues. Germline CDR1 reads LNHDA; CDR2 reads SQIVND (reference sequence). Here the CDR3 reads CASSIIGGDTEAFF. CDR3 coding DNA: TGTGCCAGTAGTATAATAGGCGGTGACACTGAAGCTTTCTTT. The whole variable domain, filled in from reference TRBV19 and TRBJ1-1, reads DGGITQSPKYLFRKEGQNVTLSCEQNLNHDAMYWYRQDPGQGLRLIYYSQIVNDFQKGDIAEGYSVSREKKESFPLTVTSAQKNPTAFYLCASSIIGGDTEAFFGQGTRLTVV.

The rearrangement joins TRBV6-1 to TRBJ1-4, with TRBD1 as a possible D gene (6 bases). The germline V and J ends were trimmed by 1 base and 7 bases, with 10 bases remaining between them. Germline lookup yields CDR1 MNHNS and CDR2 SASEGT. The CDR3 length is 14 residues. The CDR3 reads CASSEVRGGEKLFF. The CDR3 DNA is TGTGCCAGCAGTGAAGTCAGGGGCGGTGAAAAACTGTTTTTT.

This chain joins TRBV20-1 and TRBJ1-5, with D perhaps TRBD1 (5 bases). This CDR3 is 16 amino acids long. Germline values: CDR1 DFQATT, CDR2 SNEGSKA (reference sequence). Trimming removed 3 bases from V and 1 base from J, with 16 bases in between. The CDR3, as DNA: TGCAGTGCTAGTGGTGGACACATAAGGAGCAATCAGCCCCAGCATTTT. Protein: CSASGGHIRSNQPQHF.

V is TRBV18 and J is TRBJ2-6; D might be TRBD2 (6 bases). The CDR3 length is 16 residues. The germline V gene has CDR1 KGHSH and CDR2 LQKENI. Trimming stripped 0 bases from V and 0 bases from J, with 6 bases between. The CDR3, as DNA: TGTGCCAGCTCACCACCGGGGGGCTCTGGGGCCAACGTCCTGACTTTC. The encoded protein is CASSPPGGSGANVLTF.

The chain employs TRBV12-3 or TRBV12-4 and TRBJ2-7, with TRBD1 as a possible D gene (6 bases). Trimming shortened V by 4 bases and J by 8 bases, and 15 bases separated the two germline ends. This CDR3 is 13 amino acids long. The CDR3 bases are TGTGCCAGCAGTTGGGGGACACCGTGGCAGCAGTACTTC. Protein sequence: CASSWGTPWQQYF.

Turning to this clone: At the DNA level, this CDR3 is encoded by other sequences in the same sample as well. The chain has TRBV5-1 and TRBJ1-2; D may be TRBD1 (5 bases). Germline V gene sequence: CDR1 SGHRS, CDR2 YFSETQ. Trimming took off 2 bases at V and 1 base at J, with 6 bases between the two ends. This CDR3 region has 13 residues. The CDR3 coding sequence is TGCGCCAGCAGCTTCGGGGGTAACTATGGCTACACCTTC. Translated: CASSFGGNYGYTF.

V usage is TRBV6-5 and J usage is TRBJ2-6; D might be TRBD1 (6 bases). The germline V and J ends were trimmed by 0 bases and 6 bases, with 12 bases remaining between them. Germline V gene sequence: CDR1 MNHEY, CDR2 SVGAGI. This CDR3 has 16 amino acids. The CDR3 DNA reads TGTGCCAGCAGTTACTCTCGACAGGCGGCGGCCAACGTCCTGACTTTC. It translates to CASSYSRQAAANVLTF.

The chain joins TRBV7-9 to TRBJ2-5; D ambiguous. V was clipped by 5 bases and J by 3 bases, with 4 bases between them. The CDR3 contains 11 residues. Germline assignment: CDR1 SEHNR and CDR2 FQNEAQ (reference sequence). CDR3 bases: TGTGCCAGCAGCCAGAAAGAGACCCAGTACTTC. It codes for CASSQKETQYF. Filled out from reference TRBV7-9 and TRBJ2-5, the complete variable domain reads DTGVSQNPRHKITKRGQNVTFRCDPISEHNRLYWYRQTLGQGPEFLTYFQNEAQLEKSRLLSDRFSAERPKGSFSTLEIQRTEQGDSAMYLCASSQKETQYFGPGTRLLVL.

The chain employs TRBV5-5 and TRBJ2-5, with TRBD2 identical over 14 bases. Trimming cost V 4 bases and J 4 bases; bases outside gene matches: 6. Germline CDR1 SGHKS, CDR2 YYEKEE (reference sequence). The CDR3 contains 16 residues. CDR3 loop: CASSTGLAGVGETQYF. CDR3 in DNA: TGTGCCAGCAGCACGGGACTAGCGGGAGTCGGAGAGACCCAGTACTTC.

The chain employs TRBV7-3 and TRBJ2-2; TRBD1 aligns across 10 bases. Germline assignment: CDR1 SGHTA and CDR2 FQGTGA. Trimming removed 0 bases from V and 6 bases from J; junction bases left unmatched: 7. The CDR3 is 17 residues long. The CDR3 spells CASSLTGDRGRAGELFF. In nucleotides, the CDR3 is TGTGCCAGCAGCTTAACGGGAGACAGGGGGCGCGCCGGGGAGCTGTTTTTT.

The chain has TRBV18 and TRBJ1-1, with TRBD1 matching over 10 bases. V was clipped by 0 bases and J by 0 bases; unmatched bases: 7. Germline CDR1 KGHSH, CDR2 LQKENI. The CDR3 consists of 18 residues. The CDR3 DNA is TGTGCCAGCTCACCACCACCCCGGACAGGGGGTCTGAACACTGAAGCTTTCTTT. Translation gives CASSPPPRTGGLNTEAFF.

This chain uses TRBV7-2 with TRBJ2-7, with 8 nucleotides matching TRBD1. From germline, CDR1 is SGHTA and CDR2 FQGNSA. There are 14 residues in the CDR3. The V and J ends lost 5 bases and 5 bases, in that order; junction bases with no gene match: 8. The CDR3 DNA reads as TGTGCCAGCAGCATTGAGACAGGGGTCCACGAGCAGTACTTC. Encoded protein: CASSIETGVHEQYF.

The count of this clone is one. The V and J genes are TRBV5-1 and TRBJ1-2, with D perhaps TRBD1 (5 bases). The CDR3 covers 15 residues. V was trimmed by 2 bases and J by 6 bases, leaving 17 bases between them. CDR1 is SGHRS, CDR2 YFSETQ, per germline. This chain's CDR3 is CASSFYPDTNNGYTF. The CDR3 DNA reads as TGCGCCAGCAGCTTTTATCCGGACACGAATAATGGCTACACCTTC.

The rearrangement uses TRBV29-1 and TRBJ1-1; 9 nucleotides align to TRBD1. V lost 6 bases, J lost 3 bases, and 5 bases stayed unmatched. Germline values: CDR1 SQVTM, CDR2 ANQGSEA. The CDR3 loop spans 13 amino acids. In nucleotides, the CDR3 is TGCAGCGTCGTGACAGGGGGGGACACTGAAGCTTTCTTT. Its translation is CSVVTGGDTEAFF.

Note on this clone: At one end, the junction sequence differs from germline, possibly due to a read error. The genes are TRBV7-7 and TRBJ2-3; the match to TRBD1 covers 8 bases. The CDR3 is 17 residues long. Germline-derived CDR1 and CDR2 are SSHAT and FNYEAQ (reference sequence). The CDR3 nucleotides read TGTGCTAGCAGCGCCGTCCGGGCAGGGGGCGGCACAGATACGCAGTATTTT. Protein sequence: CASSAVRAGGGTDTQYF.

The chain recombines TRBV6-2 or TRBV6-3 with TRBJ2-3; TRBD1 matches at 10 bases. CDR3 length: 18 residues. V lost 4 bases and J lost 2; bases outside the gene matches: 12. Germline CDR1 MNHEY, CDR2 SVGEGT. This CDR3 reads CASSSTGSGTGVTDTQYF. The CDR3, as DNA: TGTGCCAGCAGTTCGACCGGAAGCGGGACAGGGGTCACAGATACGCAGTATTTT.

The CDR3: CASNAPAGEVRGYTF. The CDR3 DNA sequence: TGTGCCAGCAATGCTCCGGCAGGGGAAGTAAGGGGCTACACCTTC. The V gene is TRBV2, the J gene TRBJ1-2; D perhaps matches TRBD1 (6 bases). V shed 7 bases and J shed 8 bases, with 23 bases lying between them. Germline V gives CDR1 SNHLY, CDR2 FYNNEI. The CDR3 has 15 amino acids.

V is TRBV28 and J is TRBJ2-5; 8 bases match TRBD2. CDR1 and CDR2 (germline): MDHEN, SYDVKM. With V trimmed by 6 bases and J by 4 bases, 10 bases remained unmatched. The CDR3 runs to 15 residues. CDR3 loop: CASRVKREYVETQYF. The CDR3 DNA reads TGTGCCAGCAGAGTAAAGCGGGAGTACGTAGAGACCCAGTACTTC.

The CDR3 nucleotides read TGTGTTTCCCGGCGGGGGAGGAACACCGGGGAGCTGTTTTTT. Its protein product is CVSRRGRNTGELFF. The chain recombines TRBV9 with TRBJ2-2; 7 bases agree with TRBD2. The V gene's germline CDR1 is SGDLS and CDR2 YYNGEE. The CDR3 has 14 amino acids.